What follows are 23 T cell receptor beta chains derived from one specimen sequenced in a study of T cell changes during pregnancy in multiple sclerosis. Assay: immunoSEQ multiplex PCR; the TCRdb copy retains only in-frame clones and omits some. Of 80,000 or so clones in the sample, approximately 90% were seen once. The material sequenced was peripheral blood, taken before pregnancy. These receptors were obtained from a female donor with multiple sclerosis, enrolled in a pregnancy study.

The rearrangement links TRBV5-1 to TRBJ2-7, with 9 bases fitting TRBD1. Losses at the gene ends were 4 bases for V and 1 base for J; bases not matched to a gene: 12. The germline gives CDR1 SGHRS, CDR2 YFSETQ. This CDR3 is built from 17 residues. The chain's CDR3 is CASSPSRDRVGSYEQYF. CDR3 nucleotides: TGCGCCAGCAGCCCGTCCCGGGACAGGGTAGGGTCCTACGAGCAGTACTTC.

The V gene is TRBV2, the J gene TRBJ1-5; possible D gene TRBD1, 5 bases. This CDR3 comprises 14 residues. The ends were cut back, 6 bases at V and 3 bases at J, with 12 bases in the middle. Germline-derived CDR1 and CDR2 are SNHLY and FYNNEI. Here the CDR3 DNA reads TGTGCCAGCAGAGGGGCAGGATCCAATCAGCCCCAGCATTTT. It codes for CASRGAGSNQPQHF.

This chain joins TRBV6-1 and TRBJ1-2; D not certain. The ends were cut back, 0 bases at V and 1 base at J, with 12 bases in the middle. Germline CDR1 is MNHNS and CDR2 is SASEGT. CDR3 length: 16 amino acids. CDR3 DNA sequence: TGTGCCAGCAGTGAAGCAACATACAGTCTTAACTATGGCTACACCTTC. Encoded protein: CASSEATYSLNYGYTF.

In DNA, the CDR3 is TGCGCCAGCAGCTTGGGCGGGACAGGTAGCAATCAGCCCCAGCATTTT. Amino acids: CASSLGGTGSNQPQHF. The rearrangement uses TRBV5-1 and TRBJ1-5; TRBD1 matches at 8 bases. V was clipped by 0 bases and J by 0 bases; unmatched bases: 2. CDR3 size: 16 residues. The germline CDR1 and CDR2 sequences are SGHRS and YFSETQ.

The V and J genes are TRBV5-1 and TRBJ1-2; TRBD1 is a possible D gene (6 bases). The CDR3 is 13 residues long. Trimming pared 0 bases from V and 13 bases from J, leaving 16 bases between. CDR1 is SGHRS, CDR2 YFSETQ, per germline. This CDR3 is CASSLARDTLLTF. The CDR3 DNA reads as TGCGCCAGCAGCTTGGCCCGGGACACCCTACTCACCTTC. The whole variable domain, remainder taken from reference TRBV5-1 and TRBJ1-2, is KAGVTQTPRYLIKTRGQQVTLSCSPISGHRSVSWYQQTPGQGLQFLFEYFSETQRNKGNFPGRFSGRQFSNSRSEMNVSTLELGDSALYLCASSLARDTLLTFGSGTRLTVV.

The rearrangement joins TRBV5-8 to TRBJ2-7; D gene unclear. CDR3 size: 14 residues. Trimming removed 5 bases at V and 2 bases at J, with 14 bases between. Germline V CDR1 and CDR2: SGHTS, YDEGEE. The CDR3 loop is CASRSSGSPYEQYF. The CDR3 DNA follows: TGTGCCAGCAGAAGCTCAGGTAGTCCCTACGAGCAGTACTTC.

V and J are TRBV7-8 and TRBJ2-7; the D gene is possibly TRBD2 (7 bases). The CDR3 sequence is 18 residues long. The germline CDR1 and CDR2 sequences are SGHVS and FQNEAQ. The V end lost 5 bases, the J end lost 2 bases, and 25 bases lay between the germline ends. CDR3 in DNA: TGTGCCAGCAGCACCGCCCGGACGGGGGGCCTAAGTACCTACGAGCAGTACTTC. As protein: CASSTARTGGLSTYEQYF.

This rearrangement joins TRBV5-4 to TRBJ1-1; no firm D call. Trimming shortened V by 3 bases and J by 0 bases, and 6 bases separated the two germline ends. This CDR3 region has 13 residues. Germline CDR1 and CDR2: SGHNT and YYREEE (reference sequence). CDR3 sequence reads: CASSSSMNTEAFF. CDR3 coding DNA: TGTGCCAGCAGCTCATCAATGAACACTGAAGCTTTCTTT.

A remark on this clone: Distinct nucleotide sequences in the sample also encode this CDR3. The chain is built from TRBV5-1 and TRBJ1-1; D may be TRBD1 (6 bases). Germline values: CDR1 SGHRS, CDR2 YFSETQ. This CDR3 contains 13 residues. Trimming removed 3 bases from V and 2 bases from J, with 8 bases in between. The CDR3 spells CASSSGQNTEAFF. The CDR3 region has the DNA TGCGCCAGCAGCTCGGGACAAAACACTGAAGCTTTCTTT.

The gene calls are TRBV30 and TRBJ2-1; the D is unclear. In germline, CDR1 is GTSNPN, CDR2 SVGIG (reference sequence). The CDR3 has 13 amino acids. V shed 6 bases and J shed 0 bases, with 9 bases lying between them. CDR3 coding DNA: TGTGCCTGTCCAAATAGCTCCTACAATGAGCAGTTCTTC. Translation gives CACPNSSYNEQFF.

The chain employs TRBV6-6 and TRBJ2-5; 12 nucleotides agree with TRBD1. The CDR3 contains 12 residues. With 6 bases clipped from V and 10 bases from J, the junction kept 3 bases outside the gene matches. Germline CDR1 and CDR2: MNHNY and SVGAGI (reference sequence). The CDR3: CASRGQGAGQYF. Written as DNA, the CDR3 is TGTGCCAGCAGGGGACAGGGGGCTGGCCAGTACTTC.

This clone was recorded once. J is TRBJ2-1 and V is TRBV5-1, with a weak D call TRBD2 (7 bases). This CDR3 has 15 amino acids. The germline gives CDR1 SGHRS, CDR2 YFSETQ. Trimming removed 1 base at V and 5 bases at J, with 13 bases between. The CDR3 DNA is TGCGCCAGCAGCTTGAGGCGGGGGCCCCACAATGAGCAGTTCTTC. The encoded protein is CASSLRRGPHNEQFF.

This sequence joins TRBV10-3 and TRBJ2-1; 13 nucleotides match TRBD2. This CDR3 has 15 residues. V shed 6 bases and J 4 bases; nucleotides not matched to a gene: 3. Germline V gene lookup returns CDR1 ENHRY and CDR2 SYGVKD. The CDR3 bases are TGTGCCATCAGGACTAGCGGGGGGCCTTACAATGAGCAGTTCTTC. Translating it yields CAIRTSGGPYNEQFF.

The rearrangement uses TRBV11-1 and TRBJ2-1; 9 bases line up with TRBD1. The CDR3 consists of 17 residues. CDR1 is SGHAT, CDR2 FQDESV, per germline (reference sequence). The trim removed 5 bases at V and 5 bases at J, leaving 13 bases unmatched. This CDR3 reads CASSGKLGDRVHNEQFF. The CDR3 DNA sequence: TGTGCCAGCAGCGGGAAGTTGGGGGACAGGGTCCACAATGAGCAGTTCTTC.

The DNA for the CDR3 is TGTGCCCTCCACCCTGGCCGGGGGGCTGGTACGCAGTATTTT. Its protein is CALHPGRGAGTQYF. The V gene is TRBV2, the J gene TRBJ2-3; weak D call: TRBD2 (7 bases). Germline V gene data show CDR1 as SNHLY and CDR2 as FYNNEI. The CDR3 sequence is 14 residues long. Trimming stripped 11 bases from V and 8 bases from J, with 23 bases between.

This clone was seen a single time. The chain has TRBV4-2 and TRBJ2-7; D remains ambiguous. V dropped 4 bases and J dropped 1 base, with 11 bases sitting between them. The CDR3 is 14 amino acids. The germline gives CDR1 LGHNA, CDR2 YNFKEQ. The CDR3 coding sequence is TGTGCCAGCAGCCTGTCTTTGGAGTCCTACGAGCAGTACTTC. Translated: CASSLSLESYEQYF.

The rearrangement joins TRBV19 to TRBJ1-1; D gene ambiguous. The V end was cut by 6 bases, the J end by 2 bases, with 10 bases between. CDR1 is LNHDA and CDR2 is SQIVND in the germline V gene (reference sequence). The CDR3 length is 13 residues. This CDR3 is CASRNRINTEAFF. The CDR3 nucleotides are TGTGCCAGTAGGAACAGAATAAACACTGAAGCTTTCTTT.

V is TRBV9 and J is TRBJ1-1; D is possibly TRBD1 (6 bases). Between the trimmed V and J ends, which lost 2 bases and 0 bases, there was a span of 20 bases. CDR3 length: 18 amino acids. The germline gives CDR1 SGDLS, CDR2 YYNGEE. The DNA of the CDR3 is TGTGCCAGCAGCGTGACATTTGAGGCAGGGGCCATGAACACTGAAGCTTTCTTT. Amino acids: CASSVTFEAGAMNTEAFF.

CDR3: CSVEYRTVRGNTIYF. The CDR3 nucleotides are TGCAGCGTTGAATACAGGACGGTACGTGGAAACACCATATATTTT. The chain recombines TRBV29-1 with TRBJ1-3; perhaps TRBD1 as D (5 bases). Germline assignment: CDR1 SQVTM and CDR2 ANQGSEA. This CDR3 has 15 residues. Trimming removed 2 bases at V and 3 bases at J, with 14 bases between. The whole variable domain, remainder taken from reference TRBV29-1 and TRBJ1-3, is SAVISQKPSRDICQRGTSLTIQCQVDSQVTMMFWYRQQPGQSLTLIATANQGSEATYESGFVIDKFPISRPNLTFSTLTVSNMSPEDSSIYLCSVEYRTVRGNTIYFGEGSWLTVV.

The gene calls are TRBV9 and TRBJ2-7; D is possibly TRBD2 (6 bases). This CDR3 is 16 amino acids long. V was shortened by 0 bases and J by 3 bases, with 16 bases between the two germline ends. In germline, CDR1 is SGDLS, CDR2 YYNGEE. The CDR3 DNA follows: TGTGCCAGCAGCGTAGCCAAGGGAGGAAGTCTCTACGAGCAGTACTTC. Residues: CASSVAKGGSLYEQYF.

The genes are TRBV2 and TRBJ1-5; D perhaps matches TRBD1 (5 bases). This CDR3 contains 14 residues. The germline V gene encodes CDR1 SNHLY and CDR2 FYNNEI. The V end was cut by 8 bases, the J end by 3 bases, with 14 bases between. Here the CDR3 DNA reads TGTGCCAGCCGACAGAGAGTGGTCAATCAGCCCCAGCATTTT. Translated, it gives CASRQRVVNQPQHF. The entire variable domain, with the rest obtained from reference TRBV2 and TRBJ1-5, is as follows: EPEVTQTPSHQVTQMGQEVILRCVPISNHLYFYWYRQILGQKVEFLVSFYNNEISEKSEIFDDQFSVERPDGSNFTLKIRSTKLEDSAMYFCASRQRVVNQPQHFGDGTRLSIL.

In its sample, this clone was seen a few times. The chain combines TRBV5-1 with TRBJ2-7; TRBD2 aligns across 12 bases. CDR1 is SGHRS and CDR2 is YFSETQ in the germline V gene. V gave up 7 bases and J gave up 3 bases; unmatched junction bases: 2. The CDR3 spans 13 residues. CDR3 amino acids: CASRTSGVYEQYF. The CDR3 nucleotides are TGCGCCAGCCGGACTAGCGGGGTCTACGAGCAGTACTTC.

V and J are TRBV9 and TRBJ2-3, with D maybe TRBD2 (5 bases). Germline V gene sequence: CDR1 SGDLS, CDR2 YYNGEE. The V end lost 0 bases, the J end lost 6 bases, and 11 bases lay between the germline ends. The CDR3 consists of 14 residues. As DNA, the CDR3 is TGTGCCAGCAGCGTAGTTGTGGGAGCGGATACGCAGTATTTT. Protein sequence: CASSVVVGADTQYF.